Sequencing of this T cell receptor (beta chain) was carried out in a study of blood T cell repertoires in COVID-19. Study-level background: Acute and convalescent COVID-19 specimens originated in the United States, Italy and Spain. Sample material is recorded as cDNA or gDNA derived from T cells, B-cell-depleted T cells, or PBMCs.

Study processing details: Amplification of reference gene primers provided the estimated nucleated cell counts. Assay used: immunoSEQ multiplex PCR; TCRdb lists only in-frame clones, some missing. That table supplies the V and J calls and clone size; D and trimming were determined from the DNA. The profile shows under 350,000 clones, around 92% of them singletons. Enrollment of patients from Seattle took place during active infection, with longitudinal follow-up. The sequenced sample was peripheral blood. This clonotype was sampled from a woman in her twenties or thirties with COVID-19, enrolled during active disease.

CDR3 bases: TGTGCCAGCAAGCCGGGACAGGGTAACTATGGCTACACCTTC. Its translation: CASKPGQGNYGYTF. The rearrangement links TRBV2 to TRBJ1-2; 9 nucleotides agree with TRBD1. The CDR3 loop spans 14 amino acids. With V trimmed by 7 bases and J by 1 base, 4 bases remained unmatched. The germline CDR1 and CDR2 sequences are SNHLY and FYNNEI.